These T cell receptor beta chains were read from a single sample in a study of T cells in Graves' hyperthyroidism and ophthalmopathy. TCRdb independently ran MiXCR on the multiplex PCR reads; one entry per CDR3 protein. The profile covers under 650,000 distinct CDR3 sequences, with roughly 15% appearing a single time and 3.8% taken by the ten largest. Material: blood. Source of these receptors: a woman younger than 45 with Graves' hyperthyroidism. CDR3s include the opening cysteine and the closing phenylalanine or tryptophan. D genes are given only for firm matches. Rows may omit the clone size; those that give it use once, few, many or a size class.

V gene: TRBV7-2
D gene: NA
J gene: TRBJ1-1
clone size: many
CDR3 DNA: TGTGCCAGCAGCCGAACAGTGAGAATAATGAACACTGAAGCTTTCTTT
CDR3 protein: CASSRTVRIMNTEAFF

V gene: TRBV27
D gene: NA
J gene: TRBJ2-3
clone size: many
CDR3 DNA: TGTGCCAGCAGTTTCGGAAATCGCAGGACAGATACGCAGTATTTT
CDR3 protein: CASSFGNRRTDTQYF

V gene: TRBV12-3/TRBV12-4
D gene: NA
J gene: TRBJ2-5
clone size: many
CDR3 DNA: TGTGCCAGCAGTTTTATCGGGAAAGAGACCCAGTACTTC
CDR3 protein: CASSFIGKETQYF

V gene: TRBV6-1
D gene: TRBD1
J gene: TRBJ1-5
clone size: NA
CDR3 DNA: TGTGCCAGCAGGAGACAGGGGGCCGGGAATCAGCCCCAGCATTTT
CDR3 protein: CASRRQGAGNQPQHF

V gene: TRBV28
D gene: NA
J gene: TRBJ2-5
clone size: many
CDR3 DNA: TGTGCCAGCAGAAACCGGAAACTGGGACAAGAGACCCAGTACTTC
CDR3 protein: CASRNRKLGQETQYF

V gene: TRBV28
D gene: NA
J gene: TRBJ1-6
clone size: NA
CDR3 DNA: TGTGCCAGCGGGGAGAATAATTCACCCCTCCACTTT
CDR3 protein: CASGENNSPLHF

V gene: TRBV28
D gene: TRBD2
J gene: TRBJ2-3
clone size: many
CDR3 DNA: TGTGCCAGCAGTTTCACTAGCGGGAGGGCCGCAGATACGCAGTATTTT
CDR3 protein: CASSFTSGRAADTQYF

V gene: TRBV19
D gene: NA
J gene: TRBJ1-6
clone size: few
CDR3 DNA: TGTGCCAGTAGTATGAGACATCTAAGCTCCTATAATTCACCCCTCCACTTT
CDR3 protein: CASSMRHLSSYNSPLHF

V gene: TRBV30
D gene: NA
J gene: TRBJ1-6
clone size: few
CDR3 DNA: TGTGCCTGGAGTGTACGTGTGGCGGCACCCCTCCACTTT
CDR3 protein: CAWSVRVAAPLHF

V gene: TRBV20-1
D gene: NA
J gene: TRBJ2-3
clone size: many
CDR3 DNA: TGCAGTGCTAGAGATTCTACGTCAGGGTGGCCGGATACGCAGTATTTT
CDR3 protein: CSARDSTSGWPDTQYF

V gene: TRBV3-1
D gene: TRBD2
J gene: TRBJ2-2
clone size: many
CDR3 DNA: TGTGCCAGCAGCCCCACCGGGAGGCAAGGGGAGCTGTTTTTT
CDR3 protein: CASSPTGRQGELFF

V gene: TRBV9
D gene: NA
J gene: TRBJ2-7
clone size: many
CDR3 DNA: TGTGCCAGCAGCGTAGGCGATGGCGCGCTCGGCTACGAGCAGTACTTC
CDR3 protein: CASSVGDGALGYEQYF

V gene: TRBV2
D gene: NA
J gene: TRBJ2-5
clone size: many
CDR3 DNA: TGTGCCAGCAGTGAAGGCCTCCAGGAGACCCAGTACTTC
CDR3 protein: CASSEGLQETQYF

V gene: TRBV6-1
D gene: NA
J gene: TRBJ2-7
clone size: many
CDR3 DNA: TGTGCCAGCCTCTACCGGGATTACGAGCAGTACTTC
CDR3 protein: CASLYRDYEQYF

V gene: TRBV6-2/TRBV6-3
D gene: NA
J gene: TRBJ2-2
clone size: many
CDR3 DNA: TGTGCCAGCACGAGACACCACACCGGGGAGCTGTTTTTT
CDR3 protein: CASTRHHTGELFF

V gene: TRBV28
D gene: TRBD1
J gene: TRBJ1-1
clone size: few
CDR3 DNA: TGTGCCAGCACCCTAGACAGGGGAAGAACTGAAGCTTTCTTT
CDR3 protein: CASTLDRGRTEAFF

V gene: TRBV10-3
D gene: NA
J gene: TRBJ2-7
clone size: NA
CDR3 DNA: TGTGCCATCAGTGAGTCTGTTAGCGGACCATACGAGCAGTACTTC
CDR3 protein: CAISESVSGPYEQYF

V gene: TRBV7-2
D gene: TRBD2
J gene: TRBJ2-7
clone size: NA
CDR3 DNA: TGTGCCAGCAGCCCCACCTTAGCGGGAGACGAGCAGTACTTC
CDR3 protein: CASSPTLAGDEQYF

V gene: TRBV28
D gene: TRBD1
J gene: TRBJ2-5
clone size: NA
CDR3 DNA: TGTGCCAGCAAGTCAATTGGGACAGGGGGGCTTCAGTACTTC
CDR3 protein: CASKSIGTGGLQYF

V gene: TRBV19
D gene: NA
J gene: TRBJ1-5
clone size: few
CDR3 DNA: TGTGCCAGTAGTATAAGAAGTGGCTATAGCAATCAGCCCCAGCATTTT
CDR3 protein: CASSIRSGYSNQPQHF

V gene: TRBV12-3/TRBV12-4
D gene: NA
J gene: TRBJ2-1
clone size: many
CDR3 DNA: TGTGCCAGCAGTTTAGGCCAGCGCGCCTTAAACAATGAGCAGTTCTTC
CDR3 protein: CASSLGQRALNNEQFF

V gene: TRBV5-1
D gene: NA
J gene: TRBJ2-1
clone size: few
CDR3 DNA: TGCGCCAGCAGCTTGCAGGCCGGTAACGGCAATGAGCAGTTCTTC
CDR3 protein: CASSLQAGNGNEQFF